Below are 12 T cell receptor beta chains sequenced from a single sample in a study of pediatric ulcerative colitis. This table comes from immunoSEQ multiplex PCR, and its TCRdb copy is limited to in-frame clones, with some not included. In the table there are about 25,000 clones, approximately 71% of which are singletons. One to two pinch biopsies were taken from the rectum during colonoscopy. The sequenced sample consisted of gut tissue. The receptors were gathered from a boy younger than 18 with severe ulcerative colitis.

The chain recombines TRBV7-9 with TRBJ2-2, with 9 bases lining up with TRBD2. CDR1 and CDR2 from the germline V gene are SEHNR and FQNEAQ (reference sequence). The length of the CDR3 is 16 residues. J gave up 2 bases and V 5 bases, and 6 bases lay outside the gene matches. Here the CDR3 reads CASSPAGGTNTGELFF. The CDR3 DNA sequence: TGTGCCAGCAGCCCAGCGGGAGGCACCAACACCGGGGAGCTGTTTTTT. The whole variable domain, remainder taken from reference TRBV7-9 and TRBJ2-2, is DTGVSQNPRHKITKRGQNVTFRCDPISEHNRLYWYRQTLGQGPEFLTYFQNEAQLEKSRLLSDRFSAERPKGSFSTLEIQRTEQGDSAMYLCASSPAGGTNTGELFFGEGSRLTVL.

The V call is TRBV4-2, the J call TRBJ2-1; weak D call: TRBD2 (7 bases). Trimming took off 1 base at V and 3 bases at J, with 22 bases between the two ends. The CDR3 extends over 19 amino acids. Germline-derived CDR1 and CDR2 are LGHNA and YNFKEQ. The CDR3 region has the DNA TGTGCCAGCAGCCAAGGAGGGGCCCCCACAGGGAGGGACTACAATGAGCAGTTCTTC. Its translation: CASSQGGAPTGRDYNEQFF.

This chain joins TRBV7-2 and TRBJ1-2; 7 bases agree with TRBD1. V trimming: 5 bases; J trimming: 3 bases; junction bases outside the gene matches: 9. The germline CDR1 and CDR2 sequences are SGHTA and FQGNSA. CDR3 size: 15 residues. For the CDR3, the DNA is TGTGCCAGCAGCATGAACAGGGGAATAGACTATGGCTACACCTTC. Protein sequence: CASSMNRGIDYGYTF.

With respect to this clone: One end of the junction is discordant with germline, which a read error may explain. The V and J genes are TRBV28 and TRBJ2-7, with D maybe TRBD1 (6 bases). Per germline, CDR1 MDHEN and CDR2 SYDVKM. The CDR3 totals 12 residues. CDR3 DNA: TGTGCCAGCGGTTTAGGGGGCTACGAGCAGTACTTC. Residues: CASGLGGYEQYF.

The V and J genes are TRBV2 and TRBJ2-7; 7 positions match TRBD2. CDR3 length: 15 residues. Germline trimming cut 4 bases from V and 6 bases from J; bases unmatched to any gene: 12. Germline V CDR1 and CDR2: SNHLY, FYNNEI. The CDR3 DNA sequence: TGTGCCAGCAGTGCAGTAGGGGAGGGGTACGGCGAGCAGTACTTC. Its translation: CASSAVGEGYGEQYF. Variable domain in full (rest from reference TRBV2 and TRBJ2-7): EPEVTQTPSHQVTQMGQEVILRCVPISNHLYFYWYRQILGQKVEFLVSFYNNEISEKSEIFDDQFSVERPDGSNFTLKIRSTKLEDSAMYFCASSAVGEGYGEQYFGPGTRLTVT.

This chain joins TRBV19 and TRBJ1-2; D may be TRBD1 (6 bases). CDR3 length: 16 residues. Trimming pared 0 bases from V and 7 bases from J, leaving 18 bases between. CDR1 is LNHDA, CDR2 SQIVND, per germline (reference sequence). The CDR3 DNA sequence: TGTGCCAGTAGTATAGATCTGCGGCAGGGGTTTCGTGGCTACACCTTC. Its protein product is CASSIDLRQGFRGYTF.

This clone was picked up one time. The CDR3 DNA is TGCAGCGCGGGGTATGGGGGCGAAGACTATGGCTACACCTTC. This sequence encodes CSAGYGGEDYGYTF. This sequence joins TRBV29-1 and TRBJ1-2; perhaps TRBD1 as D (6 bases). Germline-derived CDR1 and CDR2 are SQVTM and ANQGSEA. There are 14 residues in the CDR3. Between the trimmed V and J ends, which lost 7 bases and 3 bases, there was a span of 18 bases. Full variable domain (rest looked up from reference TRBV29-1 and TRBJ1-2): SAVISQKPSRDICQRGTSLTIQCQVDSQVTMMFWYRQQPGQSLTLIATANQGSEATYESGFVIDKFPISRPNLTFSTLTVSNMSPEDSSIYLCSAGYGGEDYGYTFGSGTRLTVV.

The chain joins TRBV2 to TRBJ2-1; tentatively, D is TRBD2 (5 bases). V dropped 5 bases and J dropped 12 bases, with 14 bases sitting between them. This CDR3 region has 12 residues. Germline CDR1 SNHLY, CDR2 FYNNEI. In nucleotides, the CDR3 is TGTGCCAGCAGTACCCCTAGCCACGGGCAGTTCTTC. This gives the protein CASSTPSHGQFF.

The V call is TRBV4-3, the J call TRBJ1-1; maybe TRBD1 (5 bases). CDR1 LGHNA and CDR2 YSLEER come from the germline V gene. V lost 3 bases, J lost 3 bases, and 14 bases lay in between. The CDR3 runs to 15 residues. The CDR3 loop is CASSQRDGMDTEAFF. As DNA, the CDR3 is TGCGCCAGCAGCCAGAGGGACGGGATGGACACTGAAGCTTTCTTT.

By share, this clone counts as medium-sized. The chain recombines TRBV11-2 with TRBJ1-1; no definite D call. CDR1 and CDR2 from the germline V gene are SGHAT and FQNNGV. V dropped 5 bases and J dropped 6 bases, with 7 bases sitting between them. This CDR3 is 11 amino acids long. The CDR3 DNA reads TGTGCCAGCAGCCTTTACGCTGAAGCTTTCTTT. Residues: CASSLYAEAFF.

V usage is TRBV29-1 and J usage is TRBJ1-1; the match to TRBD1 covers 7 bases. Germline assignment: CDR1 SQVTM and CDR2 ANQGSEA. The V segment lost 7 bases and the J segment 7 bases; nucleotides outside the gene matches: 15. CDR3 length: 14 residues. This CDR3 reads CSAGETGSQGEAFF. DNA for the CDR3: TGCAGCGCAGGGGAGACAGGGTCCCAGGGTGAAGCTTTCTTT.

The V gene is TRBV7-3, the J gene TRBJ2-2, with D uncertain. The CDR3 totals 16 residues. V was trimmed by 4 bases and J by 0 bases, leaving 12 bases between them. Germline CDR1 SGHTA, CDR2 FQGTGA. The CDR3 here is CASSYQPGPNTGELFF. The CDR3 bases are TGTGCCAGCAGCTATCAGCCGGGTCCGAACACCGGGGAGCTGTTTTTT.